One TCR beta chain is described in this entry. The CDR3 sequence is 12 residues long. From germline, CDR1 is MDHEN and CDR2 SYDVKM. Trimming left V 3 bases short and J 8 bases short, with 10 bases between. These data originate in a study of T-cell memory formation after mild COVID-19. Using its own MiXCR run on the 5' RACE reads, TCRdb lists one record per CDR3 protein. Of approximately 400,000 distinct CDR3 sequences listed, roughly 18% are singletons. The receptor's source is a man between 18 and 35 years old who had mild COVID-19 (a few samples of this study predate the infection). Cell type and time point are not known. The rearrangement uses TRBV28 and TRBJ1-1; no reliable D call. The source material was PBMCs or a T cell subset sorted from them (not recorded which). The CDR3 region is CASSFPPEEAFF. The DNA of the CDR3 is TGTGCCAGCAGTTTCCCCCCGGAAGAAGCTTTCTTT. The whole variable domain, filled in from reference TRBV28 and TRBJ1-1, reads DVKVTQSSRYLVKRTGEKVFLECVQDMDHENMFWYRQDPGLGLRLIYFSYDVKMKEKGDIPEGYSVSREKKERFSLILESASTNQTSMYLCASSFPPEEAFFGQGTRLTVV.